The 31 T cell receptor beta chains listed next were all sequenced from one sample in a study of blood T cell repertoires in COVID-19. Assay used: immunoSEQ multiplex PCR; TCRdb lists only in-frame clones, some missing. The table includes around 250,000 clones, around four fifths detected once. The sample was peripheral blood. These receptors all stem from a man aged 55 to 69 who had recovered from COVID-19.

CDR3 sequence reads: CASRPQGASTYEQYF. In nucleotides, the CDR3 is TGTGCCAGCAGGCCACAGGGGGCAAGTACCTACGAGCAGTACTTC. The V call is TRBV28, the J call TRBJ2-7; 9 nucleotides align to TRBD1. The germline V gene has CDR1 MDHEN and CDR2 SYDVKM. This CDR3 region has 15 residues. V was clipped by 6 bases and J by 2 bases; unmatched bases: 8.

The chain has TRBV5-1 and TRBJ2-2, with TRBD1 identical over 10 bases. Germline V CDR1 and CDR2: SGHRS, YFSETQ. The V segment lost 5 bases and the J segment 6 bases; nucleotides outside the gene matches: 7. The CDR3 length is 15 residues. The CDR3 sequence is CASRKGTGESGELFF. The CDR3 DNA is TGCGCCAGCAGAAAAGGGACAGGGGAATCCGGGGAGCTGTTTTTT.

The chain carries TRBV30 and TRBJ2-2; 11 bases match TRBD2. The germline gives CDR1 GTSNPN, CDR2 SVGIG (reference sequence). V lost 0 bases and J lost 3; bases outside the gene matches: 0. CDR3 length: 15 residues. DNA of the CDR3: TGTGCCTGGAGTGTACTAGCGGGAGACACCGGGGAGCTGTTTTTT. This translates into CAWSVLAGDTGELFF.

This chain links TRBV9 with TRBJ1-2, with D possibly TRBD1 on 5 matching bases. Germline CDR1 is SGDLS and CDR2 is YYNGEE. The CDR3 is 13 amino acids. Trimming left V 3 bases short and J 4 bases short, with 10 bases between. As DNA, the CDR3 is TGTGCCAGCAGCGGTCTCGGGGGCTATGGCTACACCTTC. Its protein is CASSGLGGYGYTF.

The chain recombines TRBV19 with TRBJ1-2; TRBD1 is a possible D gene (6 bases). CDR1 and CDR2 (germline): LNHDA, SQIVND (reference sequence). Trimming cost V 3 bases and J 3 bases, with 20 bases left between them. The CDR3 sequence is 17 residues long. CDR3 in amino acids: CASSIVTGMEEDYGYTF. DNA of the CDR3: TGTGCCAGTAGTATTGTTACAGGGATGGAGGAAGACTATGGCTACACCTTC.

This chain links TRBV5-1 with TRBJ2-5; possible D gene TRBD2, 5 bases. The length of the CDR3 is 13 residues. The ends were cut back, 3 bases at V and 3 bases at J, with 9 bases in the middle. Per germline, CDR1 SGHRS and CDR2 YFSETQ. CDR3 protein: CASSWAGEETQYF. The CDR3 DNA is TGCGCCAGCAGCTGGGCCGGGGAAGAGACCCAGTACTTC.

The chain combines TRBV19 with TRBJ2-5, with TRBD2 matching 7 bases. The V gene's germline CDR1 is LNHDA and CDR2 SQIVND (reference sequence). V trimming: 3 bases; J trimming: 4 bases; junction bases outside the gene matches: 2. The CDR3 runs to 13 residues. Written as DNA, the CDR3 is TGTGCCAGTAGTATGGGGGGGTTAGAGACCCAGTACTTC. Protein sequence: CASSMGGLETQYF.

The gene calls are TRBV30 and TRBJ2-2; TRBD1 aligns across 7 bases. This CDR3 has 16 residues. The germline V gene encodes CDR1 GTSNPN and CDR2 SVGIG (reference sequence). V trimming: 3 bases; J trimming: 2 bases; junction bases outside the gene matches: 9. Here the CDR3 DNA reads TGTGCCTGGAGGGTCCGGGGACAGAAAAACACCGGGGAGCTGTTTTTT. Amino acids: CAWRVRGQKNTGELFF.

V is TRBV5-1 and J is TRBJ2-3; the match to TRBD1 covers 10 bases. This CDR3 is 15 amino acids long. Germline V gene data show CDR1 as SGHRS and CDR2 as YFSETQ. After removal of 4 bases from V and 2 bases from J, the junction contained 4 bases not matched to a gene. The CDR3 region is CASSGGTGVTDTQYF. In DNA, the CDR3 is TGCGCCAGCAGCGGGGGGACAGGGGTCACAGATACGCAGTATTTT.

This sequence joins TRBV12-3 or TRBV12-4 and TRBJ2-5; D is unclear. The length of the CDR3 is 11 residues. V lost 4 bases, J lost 3 bases, and 3 bases lay in between. The CDR3, as DNA: TGTGCCAGCAGTTATAAAGAGACCCAGTACTTC. Translated, it gives CASSYKETQYF.

The CDR3 bases are TGCAGTGCTAGTCCGGCTAGCGGGAGCCTAGATACGCAGTATTTT. Protein sequence: CSASPASGSLDTQYF. The V call is TRBV20-1, the J call TRBJ2-3; 10 bases fit TRBD2. The CDR3 consists of 15 residues. The V segment lost 3 bases and the J segment 5 bases; nucleotides outside the gene matches: 8. Germline CDR1 reads DFQATT; CDR2 reads SNEGSKA (reference sequence).

This chain links TRBV7-8 with TRBJ2-3; D is undetermined. V was cut by 4 bases and J by 8 bases, with 28 bases left in between. CDR1 and CDR2 from the germline V gene are SGHVS and FQNEAQ. This CDR3 is built from 18 residues. CDR3 sequence reads: CASSSHQTLPKGVGTQYF. CDR3 DNA: TGTGCCAGCAGCTCACACCAGACGCTCCCGAAAGGAGTGGGTACGCAGTATTTT. Variable domain in full (rest from reference TRBV7-8 and TRBJ2-3): GAGVSQSPRYKVAKRGQDVALRCDPISGHVSLFWYQQALGQGPEFLTYFQNEAQLDKSGLPSDRFFAERPEGSVSTLKIQRTQQEDSAVYLCASSSHQTLPKGVGTQYFGPGTRLTVL.

This chain connects TRBV24-1 to TRBJ2-3; TRBD2 agrees at 9 bases. Germline CDR1 is KGHDR and CDR2 is SFDVKD. Trimming cost V 2 bases and J 6 bases; bases outside gene matches: 14. The CDR3 runs to 18 residues. CDR3 in amino acids: CATSDSSGREGPQDTQYF. The CDR3 bases are TGTGCCACCAGTGATTCGAGCGGGCGGGAGGGCCCTCAGGATACGCAGTATTTT.

The chain combines TRBV6-5 with TRBJ2-7; 8 positions match TRBD1. The CDR3 spans 14 residues. The V gene's germline CDR1 is MNHEY and CDR2 SVGAGI. Losses at the gene ends were 5 bases for V and 3 bases for J; bases not matched to a gene: 6. The CDR3 nucleotides read TGTGCCAGCAGTCACAGGGGGTATGGCTACGAGCAGTACTTC. Amino acids: CASSHRGYGYEQYF.

Of note for this clone: This specimen includes other DNA sequences encoding the same CDR3. The CDR3 reads CASSIGAGRYEQYF. For the CDR3, the DNA is TGTGCCAGTAGTATAGGAGCGGGGCGCTACGAGCAGTACTTC. The rearrangement joins TRBV19 to TRBJ2-7; the match to TRBD2 covers 7 bases. Germline CDR1 is LNHDA and CDR2 is SQIVND (reference sequence). CDR3 size: 14 residues. After removal of 1 base from V and 3 bases from J, the junction contained 3 bases not matched to a gene.

To note about this clone: The sample has other DNA sequences that encode this CDR3 too. The chain employs TRBV19 and TRBJ1-5; a weak D match, TRBD1 (5 bases). The CDR3 is 14 amino acids. Trimming cost V 6 bases and J 2 bases, with 11 bases left between them. Germline values: CDR1 LNHDA, CDR2 SQIVND (reference sequence). The CDR3 protein is CASRVQGGNQPQHF. The CDR3 DNA is TGTGCCAGTAGGGTTCAGGGTGGCAATCAGCCCCAGCATTTT.

This rearrangement joins TRBV27 to TRBJ2-1; the D gene is possibly TRBD2 (6 bases). V lost 7 bases and J lost 6, with 16 bases in between. The CDR3 is 14 amino acids. Germline CDR1 is MNHEY and CDR2 is SMNVEV (reference sequence). The DNA for the CDR3 is TGTGCCAGCAACCGGTACGGGGGTGGCAATGAGCAGTTCTTC. Its protein is CASNRYGGGNEQFF.

The rearrangement uses TRBV9 and TRBJ1-1; possible D gene TRBD1, 6 bases. Trimming removed 3 bases from V and 0 bases from J, with 15 bases in between. Germline lookup yields CDR1 SGDLS and CDR2 YYNGEE. The CDR3 extends over 16 amino acids. The CDR3 protein is CASSGARTALNTEAFF. The CDR3 region has the DNA TGTGCCAGCAGCGGGGCCCGGACAGCCTTGAACACTGAAGCTTTCTTT.

The chain combines TRBV5-1 with TRBJ2-7; 9 bases are shared with TRBD1. This CDR3 is 15 amino acids long. J was trimmed by 5 bases and V by 3 bases; bases with no gene match: 9. Germline V CDR1 and CDR2: SGHRS, YFSETQ. In DNA, the CDR3 is TGCGCCAGCAGCTCCCCCGGGACAGGGAGGCACGAGCAGTACTTC. Protein: CASSSPGTGRHEQYF.

V is TRBV30 and J is TRBJ1-5, with a weak D call TRBD1 (5 bases). Germline lookup yields CDR1 GTSNPN and CDR2 SVGIG (reference sequence). V gave up 0 bases and J gave up 7 bases, with 13 bases separating them. The CDR3 is 14 amino acids. The chain's CDR3 is CAWSVDSRAQPQHF. The CDR3 DNA sequence: TGTGCCTGGAGTGTAGACAGTAGGGCGCAGCCCCAGCATTTT.

The chain uses TRBV29-1 and TRBJ2-3; D remains unclear. The CDR3 length is 15 residues. The ends were cut back, 0 bases at V and 3 bases at J, with 13 bases in the middle. Germline CDR1 and CDR2: SQVTM and ANQGSEA. In DNA form, the CDR3 reads TGCAGCGTTGAAGATTTTGCAGAAAGTACAGATACGCAGTATTTT. The encoded protein is CSVEDFAESTDTQYF.

The genes are TRBV30 and TRBJ2-7; the D is unclear. CDR1 is GTSNPN and CDR2 is SVGIG in the germline V gene (reference sequence). Trimming took off 0 bases at V and 3 bases at J, with 9 bases between the two ends. The CDR3 covers 13 residues. CDR3 residues: CAWSVTSFYEQYF. The CDR3 nucleotides are TGTGCCTGGAGTGTAACAAGTTTCTACGAGCAGTACTTC.

The chain employs TRBV4-1 and TRBJ1-2, with 10 bases aligning to TRBD1. This CDR3 spans 14 amino acids. Germline loops: CDR1 MGHRA, CDR2 YSYEKL. The V gene end was trimmed by 1 base and the J gene end by 8 bases; junction bases not matched to a gene: 4. The CDR3 spells CASSQGQGAIGYTF. CDR3 sequence (DNA): TGCGCCAGCAGCCAAGGACAGGGGGCCATCGGCTACACCTTC.

The chain uses TRBV5-1 and TRBJ2-1, with 8 bases aligning to TRBD2. With V trimmed by 0 bases and J by 8 bases, 7 bases remained unmatched. The CDR3 loop spans 15 amino acids. Looked up from germline, CDR1 is SGHRS and CDR2 is YFSETQ. This CDR3 is CASSLVGGAGDEQFF. CDR3 nucleotide sequence: TGCGCCAGCAGCTTGGTCGGGGGGGCCGGCGATGAGCAGTTCTTC.

V is TRBV15 and J is TRBJ2-5; possible D gene TRBD2, 6 bases. The CDR3 consists of 16 residues. The V end lost 0 bases, the J end lost 4 bases, and 15 bases lay between the germline ends. Germline V CDR1 and CDR2: LNHNV, YYDKDF (reference sequence). The CDR3 region has the DNA TGTGCCACCAGCAGAGACGACGGGAGACGGGGAGAGACCCAGTACTTC. As protein: CATSRDDGRRGETQYF.

The genes are TRBV6-5 and TRBJ1-2, with D unclear. The CDR3 is 14 amino acids. CDR1 and CDR2 from the germline V gene are MNHEY and SVGAGI. Trimming took off 2 bases at V and 8 bases at J, with 15 bases between the two ends. The CDR3 region is CASSYRNEVRGYTF. CDR3 sequence (DNA): TGTGCCAGCAGTTACCGCAATGAGGTTCGAGGCTACACCTTC.

This chain links TRBV12-3 or TRBV12-4 with TRBJ2-7; D possibly corresponds to TRBD1 (6 bases). This CDR3 is 13 amino acids long. V lost 6 bases and J 7 bases, leaving 16 bases between the germline ends. The CDR3 DNA is TGTGCCAGCAGCCGGGGACACGGGCGGGAGCAGTACTTC. It specifies CASSRGHGREQYF.

J is TRBJ1-2 and V is TRBV12-3 or TRBV12-4; D gene unclear. CDR3 size: 12 residues. Between the trimmed V and J ends, which lost 6 bases and 6 bases, there was a span of 11 bases. The CDR3 nucleotides are TGTGCCAGCAGCCTTCGTTCTCATGGCTACACCTTC. This gives the protein CASSLRSHGYTF.

The CDR3 loop is CASSLTGGRNTIYF. CDR3 coding DNA: TGTGCCAGCAGTTTAACAGGGGGCAGAAACACCATATATTTT. The rearrangement joins TRBV27 to TRBJ1-3, with TRBD1 matching 9 bases. This CDR3 has 14 amino acids. CDR1 and CDR2 (germline): MNHEY, SMNVEV (reference sequence). With V trimmed by 2 bases and J by 5 bases, 1 base remained unmatched.

The rearrangement joins TRBV7-6 to TRBJ2-7; the match to TRBD2 covers 9 bases. Unmatched junction bases numbered 6, after V lost 3 bases and J lost 3 bases. The CDR3 is made up of 15 amino acids. CDR1 is SGHVS and CDR2 is FNYEAQ in the germline V gene. This CDR3 is CASSFGLAGNYEQYF. The CDR3 nucleotides read TGTGCCAGCAGCTTTGGGCTAGCGGGGAACTACGAGCAGTACTTC.

V gene TRBV5-8 combines with J gene TRBJ2-6, with TRBD1 matching 7 bases. The CDR3 runs to 16 residues. J gave up 3 bases and V 0 bases, and 3 bases lay outside the gene matches. From germline, CDR1 is SGHTS and CDR2 YDEGEE. CDR3 protein: CASSLAGGGGANVLTF. CDR3 bases: TGTGCCAGCAGCTTGGCAGGGGGTGGTGGGGCCAACGTCCTGACTTTC. The variable domain in full, with the rest retrieved from reference TRBV5-8 and TRBJ2-6, is EAGVTQSPTHLIKTRGQQATLRCSPISGHTSVYWYQQALGLGLQFLLWYDEGEERNRGNFPPRFSGRQFPNYSSELNVNALELEDSALYLCASSLAGGGGANVLTFGAGSRLTVL.